This is a list of T cell receptor beta chains from one sample in a study of blood T cell repertoires in COVID-19. Profiling relied on immunoSEQ multiplex PCR, and the TCRdb table lists in-frame clones only, not all of them. The data show over 45,000 clones, with 82% seen just once and roughly 8.7% held by the top ten. Sequences were obtained from peripheral blood. These receptors all come from a woman of 80 years or more with acute or convalescent COVID-19. Each CDR3 is given with its conserved first and last residue. The D gene is left open where the match is weak. For some rows the clone size is stated as once, few or many, or as a class when expanded; others skip it.

D	V	size	J	CDR3	DNA
NA	TRBV3-1/TRBV3-2	NA	TRBJ1-3	CASTKPPAGTIYF	TGTGCCAGCACCAAACCCCCGGCGGGCACCATATATTTT
TRBD2	TRBV9	NA	TRBJ2-5	CASSVASSLAGGRETQYF	TGTGCCAGCAGCGTAGCATCTAGTCTAGCGGGGGGAAGGGAGACCCAGTACTTC
NA	TRBV7-8	NA	TRBJ2-2	CASSPPRGYTGELFF	TGTGCCAGCAGCCCCCCAAGAGGGTACACCGGGGAGCTGTTTTTT
NA	TRBV20-1	NA	TRBJ1-2	CSAKRDGYTF	TGCAGTGCTAAGAGGGATGGCTACACCTTC
TRBD1	TRBV19	NA	TRBJ1-1	CASSIAPDRGATEAFF	TGTGCCAGTAGTATAGCCCCTGACAGGGGCGCCACTGAAGCTTTCTTT
NA	TRBV28	NA	TRBJ2-3	CASSAGTRSTDTQYF	TGTGCCAGCAGTGCGGGGACGCGGAGCACAGATACGCAGTATTTT
NA	TRBV10-2	NA	TRBJ2-5	CASSFPGQETQYF	TGCGCCAGCAGCTTTCCGGGGCAAGAGACCCAGTACTTC
NA	TRBV18	NA	TRBJ2-7	CASSELDAGYEQYF	TGTGCCAGCTCCGAGTTAGACGCGGGCTACGAGCAGTACTTC
TRBD1	TRBV6-6	NA	TRBJ2-7	CASTEGTGVYEQYF	TGTGCCAGCACCGAAGGGACAGGGGTATACGAGCAGTACTTC
NA	TRBV4-1	NA	TRBJ2-7	CASSRRGGEIYEQYF	TGCGCCAGCAGCCGAAGAGGAGGGGAGATCTACGAGCAGTACTTC
NA	TRBV11-2	NA	TRBJ2-3	CASSLASDTQYF	TGTGCCAGCAGCTTAGCTTCGGATACGCAGTATTTT
NA	TRBV3-1/TRBV3-2	once	TRBJ2-7	CASSQMLPGAYEQYF	TGTGCCAGCAGCCAAATGCTGCCGGGGGCCTACGAGCAGTACTTC